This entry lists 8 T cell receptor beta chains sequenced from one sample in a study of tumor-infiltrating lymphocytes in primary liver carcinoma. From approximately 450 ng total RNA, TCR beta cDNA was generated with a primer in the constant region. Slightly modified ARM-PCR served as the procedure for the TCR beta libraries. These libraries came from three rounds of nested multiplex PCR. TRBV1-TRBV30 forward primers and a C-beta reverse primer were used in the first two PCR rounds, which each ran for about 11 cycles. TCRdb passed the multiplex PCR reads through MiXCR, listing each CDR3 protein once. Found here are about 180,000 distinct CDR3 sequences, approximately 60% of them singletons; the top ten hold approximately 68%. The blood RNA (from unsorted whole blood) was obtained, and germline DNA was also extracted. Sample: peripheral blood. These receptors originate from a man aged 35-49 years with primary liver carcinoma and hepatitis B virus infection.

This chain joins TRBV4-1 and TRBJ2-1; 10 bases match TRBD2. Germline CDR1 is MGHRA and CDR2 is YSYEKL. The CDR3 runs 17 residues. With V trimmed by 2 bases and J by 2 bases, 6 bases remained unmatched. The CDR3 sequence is CASSQKALAGAYNEQFF. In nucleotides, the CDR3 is TGCGCCAGCAGCCAAAAAGCTCTAGCGGGAGCCTACAATGAGCAGTTCTTC.

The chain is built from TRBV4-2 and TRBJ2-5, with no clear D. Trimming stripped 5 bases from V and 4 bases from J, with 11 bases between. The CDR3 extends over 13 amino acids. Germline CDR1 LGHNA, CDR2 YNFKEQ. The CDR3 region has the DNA TGTGCCAGCAGCGGGAAAGTAGGAGAGACCCAGTACTTC. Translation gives CASSGKVGETQYF.

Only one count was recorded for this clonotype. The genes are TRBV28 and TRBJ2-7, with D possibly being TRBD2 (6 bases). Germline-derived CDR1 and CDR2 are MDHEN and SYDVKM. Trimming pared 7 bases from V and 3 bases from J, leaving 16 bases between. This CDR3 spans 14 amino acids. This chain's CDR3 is CASIDKRESYEQYF. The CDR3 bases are TGTGCCAGCATTGACAAACGGGAGAGCTACGAGCAGTACTTC.

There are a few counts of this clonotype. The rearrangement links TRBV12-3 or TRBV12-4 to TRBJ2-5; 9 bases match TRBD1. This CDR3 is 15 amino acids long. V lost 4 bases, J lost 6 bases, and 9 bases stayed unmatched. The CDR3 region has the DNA TGTGCCAGCAGTTCCCATGGACAGGGGAGGAAGACCCAGTACTTC. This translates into CASSSHGQGRKTQYF.

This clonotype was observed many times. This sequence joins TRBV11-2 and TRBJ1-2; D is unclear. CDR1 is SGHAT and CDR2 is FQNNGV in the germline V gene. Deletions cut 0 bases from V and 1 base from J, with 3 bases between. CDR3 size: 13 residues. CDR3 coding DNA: TGTGCCAGCAGCTTAGACAGTAACTATGGCTACACCTTC. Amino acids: CASSLDSNYGYTF.

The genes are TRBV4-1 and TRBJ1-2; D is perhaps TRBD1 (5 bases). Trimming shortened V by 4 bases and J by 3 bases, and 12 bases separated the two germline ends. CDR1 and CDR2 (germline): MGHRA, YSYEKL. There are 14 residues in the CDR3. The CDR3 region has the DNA TGCGCCAGCAGCCCCGTCCAGGGTGACTATGGCTACACCTTC. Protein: CASSPVQGDYGYTF.

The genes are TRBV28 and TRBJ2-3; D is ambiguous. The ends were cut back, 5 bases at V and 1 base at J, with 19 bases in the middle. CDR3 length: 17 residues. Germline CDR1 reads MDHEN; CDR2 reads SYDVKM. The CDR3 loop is CASSPVNSCTGTDTQYF. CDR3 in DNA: TGTGCCAGCAGTCCCGTAAACTCTTGTACAGGCACAGATACGCAGTATTTT.

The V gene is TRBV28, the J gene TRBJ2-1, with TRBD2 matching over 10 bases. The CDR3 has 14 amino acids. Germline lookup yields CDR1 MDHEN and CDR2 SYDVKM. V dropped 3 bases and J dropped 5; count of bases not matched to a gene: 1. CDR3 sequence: CASSFTSGNNEQFF. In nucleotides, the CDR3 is TGTGCCAGCAGTTTCACTAGCGGGAACAATGAGCAGTTCTTC.